Below are 21 T cell receptor beta chains sequenced from a single sample in a study of T cell responses to AZD1222 COVID-19 vaccine. Assay: immunoSEQ multiplex PCR; the TCRdb copy retains only in-frame clones and omits some. The sample has about 110,000 clones; approximately 91% are singletons. The sequencing here drew on peripheral blood, taken on day 0 of AZD1222 vaccination. The receptors originated from an adult in good health.

The chain joins TRBV2 to TRBJ1-6, with 9 bases fitting TRBD1. This CDR3 has 15 residues. In germline, CDR1 is SNHLY, CDR2 FYNNEI. The V segment lost 2 bases and the J segment 6 bases; nucleotides outside the gene matches: 2. CDR3 bases: TGTGCCAGCAGTGAAATGGACAGGGGTAATTCACCCCTCCACTTT. This encodes CASSEMDRGNSPLHF.

This chain uses TRBV7-9 with TRBJ1-3; D is unresolved. The CDR3 runs 13 residues. V was pared by 4 bases and J by 2 bases, with 6 bases between. Germline V gene sequence: CDR1 SEHNR, CDR2 FQNEAQ (reference sequence). CDR3 residues: CASSSQPGNTIYF. CDR3 DNA sequence: TGTGCCAGCAGCTCACAGCCTGGAAACACCATATATTTT. Full variable domain (missing parts from reference TRBV7-9 and TRBJ1-3): DTGVSQNPRHKITKRGQNVTFRCDPISEHNRLYWYRQTLGQGPEFLTYFQNEAQLEKSRLLSDRFSAERPKGSFSTLEIQRTEQGDSAMYLCASSSQPGNTIYFGEGSWLTVV.

V and J are TRBV7-8 and TRBJ2-5, with D perhaps matching TRBD1 or TRBD2 (5 bases each). The CDR3 spans 13 residues. CDR1 is SGHVS, CDR2 FQNEAQ, per germline. V shed 10 bases and J shed 5 bases, with 17 bases lying between them. Here the CDR3 DNA reads TGTGCCACTTCGGGACGAAATTTCGAGACCCAGTACTTC. Encoded protein: CATSGRNFETQYF. Full variable domain (missing parts from reference TRBV7-8 and TRBJ2-5): GAGVSQSPRYKVAKRGQDVALRCDPISGHVSLFWYQQALGQGPEFLTYFQNEAQLDKSGLPSDRFFAERPEGSVSTLKIQRTQQEDSAVYLCATSGRNFETQYFGPGTRLLVL.

The chain is built from TRBV5-1 and TRBJ2-1; TRBD1 aligns across 10 bases. Germline assignment: CDR1 SGHRS and CDR2 YFSETQ. Trimming at V came to 4 bases and at J to 2 bases, leaving 3 bases not matched to a gene. The CDR3 contains 15 residues. The CDR3 DNA reads as TGCGCCAGCAGCATAGGACAGGGGGCCTACAATGAGCAGTTCTTC. This gives the protein CASSIGQGAYNEQFF.

CDR3 DNA: TGTGCCATCAGCTCGGGACAGGTAAAAACTTTCTTT. Translation gives CAISSGQVKTFF. The V gene is TRBV10-3, the J gene TRBJ1-1; 8 nucleotides match TRBD1. The germline CDR1 and CDR2 sequences are ENHRY and SYGVKD. The CDR3 contains 12 residues. With 6 bases clipped from V and 12 bases from J, the junction kept 9 bases outside the gene matches.

The chain has TRBV7-2 and TRBJ2-4; perhaps D is TRBD1 or TRBD2 (6 bases each). V was shortened by 8 bases and J by 3 bases, with 17 bases between the two germline ends. Looked up from germline, CDR1 is SGHTA and CDR2 is FQGNSA. The CDR3 is 15 amino acids. The CDR3 sequence: CASGRQGSGKNIQYF. DNA of the CDR3: TGTGCCAGCGGGAGGCAGGGGTCCGGCAAAAACATTCAGTACTTC.

The rearrangement uses TRBV5-1 and TRBJ2-3, with TRBD2 matching 8 bases. The V segment lost 1 base and the J segment 3 bases; nucleotides outside the gene matches: 4. Germline lookup yields CDR1 SGHRS and CDR2 YFSETQ. The CDR3 spans 15 residues. In DNA, the CDR3 is TGCGCCAGCAGCTTGACCCCGGGAGGGACAGATACGCAGTATTTT. Its protein is CASSLTPGGTDTQYF.

This clone was seen a single time. The V and J genes are TRBV7-2 and TRBJ1-1; D is perhaps TRBD1 (6 bases). From germline, CDR1 is SGHTA and CDR2 FQGNSA. The CDR3 totals 15 residues. V lost 1 base and J 2 bases, leaving 11 bases between the germline ends. CDR3 amino acids: CASSLVGGLNTEAFF. The CDR3 nucleotides are TGTGCCAGCAGCTTAGTTGGGGGGCTAAACACTGAAGCTTTCTTT.

The chain links TRBV7-3 to TRBJ2-3, with no clear D. This CDR3 is built from 13 residues. Trimming removed 4 bases at V and 6 bases at J, with 11 bases between. Germline V gene data show CDR1 as SGHTA and CDR2 as FQGTGA. Here the CDR3 DNA reads TGTGCCAGCAGCTCGCGAACCGAGGATACGCAGTATTTT. It specifies CASSSRTEDTQYF.

The chain employs TRBV5-4 and TRBJ1-2; 8 positions agree with TRBD1. The CDR3 extends over 13 amino acids. The germline V gene encodes CDR1 SGHNT and CDR2 YYREEE (reference sequence). After removal of 0 bases from V and 9 bases from J, the junction contained 4 bases not matched to a gene. The CDR3 DNA follows: TGTGCCAGCAGCTTGGTGGACAGGGCCAGCTACACCTTC. This gives the protein CASSLVDRASYTF. The full variable domain, with the rest looked up from reference TRBV5-4 and TRBJ1-2, is ETGVTQSPTHLIKTRGQQVTLRCSSQSGHNTVSWYQQALGQGPQFIFQYYREEENGRGNFPPRFSGLQFPNYSSELNVNALELDDSALYLCASSLVDRASYTFGSGTRLTVV.

V is TRBV10-3 and J is TRBJ1-1; TRBD1 is a possible D gene (5 bases). The V end was cut by 6 bases, the J end by 0 bases, with 17 bases between. The germline V gene encodes CDR1 ENHRY and CDR2 SYGVKD. This CDR3 comprises 16 residues. In nucleotides, the CDR3 is TGTGCCATCAGGGACGGTGAGGGGAGGATGAACACTGAAGCTTTCTTT. Translated, it gives CAIRDGEGRMNTEAFF.

The chain uses TRBV4-3 and TRBJ1-1; tentatively, D is TRBD1 (6 bases). Germline CDR1 reads LGHNA; CDR2 reads YSLEER. The V end lost 0 bases, the J end lost 3 bases, and 11 bases lay between the germline ends. CDR3 length equals 15 residues. In nucleotides, the CDR3 is TGCGCCAGCAGCCAAGATGTAAAGGGGGACACTGAAGCTTTCTTT. This codes for CASSQDVKGDTEAFF.

The chain recombines TRBV19 with TRBJ2-7, with 7 bases matching TRBD1. Germline trimming cut 7 bases from V and 7 bases from J; bases unmatched to any gene: 10. There are 13 residues in the CDR3. The germline CDR1 and CDR2 sequences are LNHDA and SQIVND (reference sequence). The CDR3 protein is CASTSRDSREQYF. CDR3 coding DNA: TGTGCCAGTACCAGCCGGGACAGTAGGGAGCAGTACTTC.

The V and J genes are TRBV6-1 and TRBJ1-5; D perhaps matches TRBD1 (5 bases). Germline assignment: CDR1 MNHNS and CDR2 SASEGT. Trimming removed 3 bases from V and 2 bases from J, with 11 bases in between. The CDR3 extends over 15 amino acids. The DNA for the CDR3 is TGTGCCAGCAGTGAGCTCGGCAGGGGCAATCAGCCCCAGCATTTT. It encodes CASSELGRGNQPQHF.

The DNA for the CDR3 is TGTGCCACCACCCGGGCGGGGAACACTGAAGCTTTCTTT. It yields the protein CATTRAGNTEAFF. The rearrangement uses TRBV6-5 and TRBJ1-1; no reliable D call. CDR3 length: 13 amino acids. The germline gives CDR1 MNHEY, CDR2 SVGAGI. V lost 10 bases and J 1 base, leaving 13 bases between the germline ends.

The rearrangement links TRBV7-6 to TRBJ1-6; TRBD1 is a possible D gene (5 bases). CDR3 length: 17 amino acids. CDR1 SGHVS and CDR2 FNYEAQ come from the germline V gene. Trimming removed 5 bases at V and 8 bases at J, with 22 bases between. The CDR3 reads CASSPISGEGMDSPLHF. In DNA, the CDR3 is TGTGCCAGCAGCCCTATATCGGGTGAGGGGATGGATTCACCCCTCCACTTT.

As regards this clone: This sample includes further DNA sequences coding for the same CDR3. The rearrangement links TRBV7-2 to TRBJ1-5; D is unresolved. Germline V CDR1 and CDR2: SGHTA, FQGNSA. Trimming removed 5 bases from V and 3 bases from J, with 8 bases in between. The CDR3 sequence is 13 residues long. The CDR3: CASSPQANQPQHF. CDR3 nucleotide sequence: TGTGCCAGCAGCCCCCAGGCCAATCAGCCCCAGCATTTT.

This chain uses TRBV9 with TRBJ1-4, with D possibly matching TRBD1 (6 bases). This CDR3 region has 16 residues. Trimming cost V 3 bases and J 0 bases, with 12 bases left between them. Germline assignment: CDR1 SGDLS and CDR2 YYNGEE. For the CDR3, the DNA is TGTGCCAGCAGCGCTCAAGGGGGTACAACTAATGAAAAACTGTTTTTT. Translation gives CASSAQGGTTNEKLFF.

This sequence joins TRBV7-6 and TRBJ1-2, with D possibly matching TRBD1 (6 bases). The V end was cut by 5 bases, the J end by 0 bases, with 16 bases between. In germline, CDR1 is SGHVS, CDR2 FNYEAQ. CDR3 length: 16 residues. CDR3: CASSRNSGVANYGYTF. CDR3 in DNA: TGTGCCAGCAGCAGAAATTCAGGGGTGGCTAACTATGGCTACACCTTC.

About this clone itself: This CDR3 is also generated by other DNA sequences in the sample. The V call is TRBV18, the J call TRBJ1-6; D gene unclear. The CDR3 has 12 residues. V lost 0 bases and J 10 bases, leaving 4 bases between the germline ends. Germline values: CDR1 KGHSH, CDR2 LQKENI. The CDR3 here is CASSPPGSPLHF. The CDR3 DNA is TGTGCCAGCTCACCACCCGGATCACCCCTCCACTTT.

The rearrangement uses TRBV19 and TRBJ2-7; 8 bases fit TRBD2. With 5 bases clipped from V and 4 bases from J, the junction kept 13 bases outside the gene matches. CDR1 and CDR2 from the germline V gene are LNHDA and SQIVND (reference sequence). The CDR3 contains 16 residues. CDR3 amino acids: CASSPLGGGGRYEQYF. DNA of the CDR3: TGTGCCAGTAGTCCCCTCGGGGGGGGAGGGCGGTACGAGCAGTACTTC.